This TCR beta chain is drawn from a study of regulatory T cells in long-lasting Graves disease. Study-level information: Antithyroid drugs had been taken under 3 months by newly diagnosed Graves' patients.

This clonotype showed up many times. The target antigen is unknown. CDR3-region Arm-PCR and iRepertoire HTBI primers produced the TCR beta libraries. TCRdb ran MiXCR on the multiplex PCR reads and lists one entry per CDR3 protein. The sample includes 680,000 or so distinct CDR3 sequences, roughly 15% seen only once; the top ten take 18%. Regarding the study as a whole: TCR diversity was lower in persistent Graves' patients (versus newly diagnosed ones).

Trimming at V came to 7 bases and at J to 6 bases, leaving 10 bases not matched to a gene. The CDR3 totals 17 residues. Time point: newly diagnosed GD, antithyroid drugs for less than 3 months. PBMC RNA served as the TCR library source. In addition, the sample was reused for a study of T cells in Graves' hyperthyroidism and ophthalmopathy. As that study records: Exclusion followed for patients with uncontrolled infection, other autoimmune disease, pregnancy or lactation.

The chain carries TRBV12-3 or TRBV12-4 and TRBJ2-1; 15 nucleotides match TRBD2. The TCR was taken from a woman between 25 and 40 years old with Graves disease. Source: peripheral blood mononuclear cells (PBMCs), taken at new diagnosis, from a patient treated with antithyroid drugs. The CDR3 region is CASKAHGLAGGSNEQFF. CDR3 bases: TGTGCCAGCAAGGCCCATGGACTAGCGGGAGGGAGCAATGAGCAGTTCTTC.